What follows are 25 T cell receptor beta chains derived from one specimen sequenced in a study of blood T cells in healthy people across ages. A second PCR, run for roughly 7 to 11 cycles, used a sample-barcoded 5' primer plus a J-beta primer mix. Via MiXCR, TCRdb re-called the 5' RACE reads, giving one row per CDR3 protein. Here the sample spans 850,000 to 1,300,000 distinct CDR3 sequences, 45% being singletons. Sequenced: blood. These receptors came from a woman aged 60-75 years in good health.

The chain joins TRBV9 to TRBJ2-7; tentative D call: TRBD2 (5 bases). V shed 3 bases and J shed 6 bases, with 13 bases lying between them. CDR1 is SGDLS, CDR2 YYNGEE, per germline. This CDR3 spans 13 amino acids. The CDR3 coding sequence is TGTGCCAGCAGCGCCGGACTGAGTTCCGAGCAGTACTTC. This codes for CASSAGLSSEQYF.

The rearrangement links TRBV18 to TRBJ1-6, with 11 bases that match TRBD1. The V segment lost 0 bases and the J segment 9 bases; nucleotides outside the gene matches: 1. Germline CDR1 is KGHSH and CDR2 is LQKENI. The CDR3 is 15 residues long. The CDR3 DNA is TGTGCCAGCTCACCACCGGGGACAGGGGGTTCACCCCTCCACTTT. Translation: CASSPPGTGGSPLHF.

There are a few counts of this clonotype. The V and J genes are TRBV24-1 and TRBJ2-3; 10 bases are a match to TRBD2. Germline V lookup: CDR1 KGHDR, CDR2 SFDVKD. The CDR3 sequence is 17 residues long. J lost 4 bases, V lost 3 bases, and 9 bases had no gene match. As DNA, the CDR3 is TGTGCCACCAGTGATCACGGGAGCGGGAGGGAGGCAGATACGCAGTATTTT. It specifies CATSDHGSGREADTQYF.

The rearrangement joins TRBV20-1 to TRBJ2-7; D is undetermined. Germline V CDR1 and CDR2: DFQATT, SNEGSKA (reference sequence). The V end lost 1 base, the J end lost 2 bases, and 9 bases lay between the germline ends. The CDR3 length is 13 residues. Here the CDR3 reads CSARGPEPYEQYF. The CDR3 DNA follows: TGCAGTGCTAGAGGACCGGAACCCTACGAGCAGTACTTC.

The gene calls are TRBV13 and TRBJ2-1, with 8 bases aligning to TRBD2. The CDR3 consists of 16 residues. CDR1 PRHDT and CDR2 FYEKMQ come from the germline V gene (reference sequence). With 5 bases clipped from V and 7 bases from J, the junction kept 13 bases outside the gene matches. CDR3 in DNA: TGTGCCAGCAGCCAATCCGGGACTAGAGCCAGAAATGAGCAGTTCTTC. Translated, it gives CASSQSGTRARNEQFF.

This rearrangement joins TRBV25-1 to TRBJ2-7, with TRBD2 matching 8 bases. There are 14 residues in the CDR3. Germline CDR1 is MGHDK and CDR2 is SYGVNS. V trimming: 8 bases; J trimming: 2 bases; junction bases outside the gene matches: 8. CDR3 region: CASQGERETYEQYF. The CDR3 bases are TGTGCCAGCCAAGGTGAGCGGGAGACCTACGAGCAGTACTTC.

This clonotype was seen only a few times. The V gene is TRBV4-1, the J gene TRBJ2-7; 7 bases agree with TRBD1. The J call may be wrong; the DNA end is better matched by TRBJ2-4. The CDR3 length is 17 residues. CDR1 MGHRA and CDR2 YSYEKL come from the germline V gene. Written as DNA, the CDR3 is TGCGCCAGCAGCCAAGTTCCCATCAACAGGGGTGGGGACATTCAGTACTTC. This translates into CASSQVPINRGGDIQYF.

V is TRBV29-1 and J is TRBJ2-7; D might be TRBD2 (5 bases). Trimming left V 0 bases short and J 7 bases short, with 10 bases between. Per germline, CDR1 SQVTM and CDR2 ANQGSEA. The CDR3 contains 12 residues. The CDR3 loop is CSVEERVGEQYF. CDR3 nucleotides: TGCAGCGTTGAAGAGAGGGTAGGAGAGCAGTACTTC.

The chain links TRBV20-1 to TRBJ2-6; weak D call: TRBD2 (6 bases). The CDR3 is made up of 14 amino acids. Trimming took off 4 bases at V and 3 bases at J, with 10 bases between the two ends. Germline V CDR1 and CDR2: DFQATT, SNEGSKA (reference sequence). Written as DNA, the CDR3 is TGCAGTGCTAAAGGAGGGTTTGGGGCCAACGTCCTGACTTTC. Its protein is CSAKGGFGANVLTF.

This clonotype has a handful of counts. This chain links TRBV7-2 with TRBJ1-4; 7 nucleotides match TRBD1. CDR1 SGHTA and CDR2 FQGNSA come from the germline V gene. The trim removed 4 bases at V and 5 bases at J, leaving 7 bases unmatched. CDR3 length equals 15 residues. CDR3 loop: CASSWRTGENEKLFF. DNA for the CDR3: TGTGCCAGCAGCTGGAGGACAGGAGAGAATGAAAAACTGTTTTTT. The full variable domain, with the rest looked up from reference TRBV7-2 and TRBJ1-4, is GAGVSQSPSNKVTEKGKDVELRCDPISGHTALYWYRQSLGQGLEFLIYFQGNSAPDKSGLPSDRFSAERTGGSVSTLTIQRTQQEDSAVYLCASSWRTGENEKLFFGSGTQLSVL.

This clonotype was found once. One base away lies a much larger clone, so this may be a sequencing read error. V usage is TRBV7-2 and J usage is TRBJ1-2, with 7 nucleotides matching TRBD1. CDR1 and CDR2 (germline): SGHTA, FQGNSA. The length of the CDR3 is 14 residues. CDR3 coding DNA: TGTGCCAGCAGCTCAGAGACAGGGTCATATGGCTACATCTTC. Amino acid sequence: CASSSETGSYGYIF.

This chain connects TRBV7-3 to TRBJ2-7; TRBD2 matches 13 bases. V shed 5 bases, J shed 3 bases, and the junction held 4 bases outside the gene matches. The germline V gene encodes CDR1 SGHTA and CDR2 FQGTGA. The CDR3 loop spans 15 amino acids. The CDR3 DNA follows: TGTGCCAGCAGCCAGACTAGCGGGAGGCTCTACGAGCAGTACTTC. Translated: CASSQTSGRLYEQYF.

Only one count was recorded for this clonotype. The chain is built from TRBV27 and TRBJ2-7; weak D call: TRBD1 (6 bases). Per germline, CDR1 MNHEY and CDR2 SMNVEV (reference sequence). The CDR3 spans 14 residues. Trimming took off 5 bases at V and 4 bases at J, with 15 bases between the two ends. DNA of the CDR3: TGTGCCAGCAGTGTAAGGGACAAGAATTACGAGCAGTACTTC. Amino acids: CASSVRDKNYEQYF.

J is TRBJ2-5 and V is TRBV11-1; tentatively, D is TRBD1 (6 bases). Deletions cut 5 bases from V and 11 bases from J, with 12 bases between. Germline CDR1 and CDR2: SGHAT and FQDESV (reference sequence). This CDR3 is built from 11 residues. CDR3 coding DNA: TGTGCCAGCAGCACACAGGGTACGCAGTACTTC. Residues: CASSTQGTQYF.

This clonotype was detected only a few times. This chain connects TRBV12-3 or TRBV12-4 to TRBJ2-2; D is unclear. The CDR3 covers 13 residues. V lost 5 bases and J 4 bases, leaving 8 bases between the germline ends. CDR3 nucleotides: TGTGCCAGCAGTAATCCGAGCACCGGGGAGCTGTTTTTT. It specifies CASSNPSTGELFF.

The chain is built from TRBV2 and TRBJ2-1; D is ambiguous. Trimming removed 6 bases from V and 0 bases from J, with 12 bases in between. The germline V gene has CDR1 SNHLY and CDR2 FYNNEI. This CDR3 spans 15 amino acids. CDR3 coding DNA: TGTGCCAGCAGCCAGGTCCCCCTCTCCTACAATGAGCAGTTCTTC. It translates to CASSQVPLSYNEQFF.

This clonotype turned up a few times. V usage is TRBV6-5 and J usage is TRBJ2-4; unclear D gene. V lost 11 bases and J lost 2, with 4 bases in between. The CDR3 is made up of 10 amino acids. Germline CDR1 reads MNHEY; CDR2 reads SVGAGI. Here the CDR3 DNA reads TGTGCCCCTCCCAAAAACATTCAGTACTTC. Translation gives CAPPKNIQYF.

The CDR3 bases are TGTGCCAGCAGTCACGACAGGGCCAGCTCCTACGAGCAGTACTTC. Its protein is CASSHDRASSYEQYF. V is TRBV7-2 and J is TRBJ2-7, with 7 bases lining up with TRBD1. Unmatched junction bases numbered 8, after V lost 6 bases and J lost 0 bases. This CDR3 is 15 amino acids long. In germline, CDR1 is SGHTA, CDR2 FQGNSA.

This chain joins TRBV10-3 and TRBJ2-7; a weak D match, TRBD2 (6 bases). Germline CDR1 is ENHRY and CDR2 is SYGVKD. Trimming shortened V by 5 bases and J by 4 bases, and 12 bases separated the two germline ends. The CDR3 loop spans 13 amino acids. The CDR3 nucleotides are TGTGCCATCAGTTTTAGAGGAGGGTACGAGCAGTACTTC. This codes for CAISFRGGYEQYF.

This clonotype has just a few counts. This chain links TRBV5-1 with TRBJ1-2, with a tentative D call TRBD1 (5 bases). Trimming stripped 4 bases from V and 4 bases from J, with 11 bases between. CDR3 length: 13 residues. Germline CDR1 and CDR2: SGHRS and YFSETQ. The CDR3 sequence is CASSGDALYGYTF. CDR3 nucleotides: TGCGCCAGCAGCGGGGACGCTCTCTATGGCTACACCTTC.

The chain has TRBV29-1 and TRBJ2-7; no definite D call. Trimming stripped 7 bases from V and 0 bases from J, with 16 bases between. The CDR3 covers 14 residues. Germline V CDR1 and CDR2: SQVTM, ANQGSEA. The CDR3 loop is CSAGTAGSSYEQYF. The CDR3 DNA reads as TGCAGCGCCGGAACTGCCGGAAGCTCCTACGAGCAGTACTTC.

This clonotype was detected many times. The CDR3, as DNA: TGTGCCAGCAGCTCCGGGACAGGGTTTTACGAGCAGTACTTC. It translates to CASSSGTGFYEQYF. The chain recombines TRBV12-3 or TRBV12-4 with TRBJ2-7, with 9 nucleotides matching TRBD1. The CDR3 has 14 amino acids. The V segment lost 6 bases and the J segment 4 bases; nucleotides outside the gene matches: 7.

The chain carries TRBV10-3 and TRBJ2-1; 11 bases agree with TRBD2. The CDR3 totals 15 residues. Per the germline V gene, CDR1 is ENHRY and CDR2 is SYGVKD. Germline trimming cut 6 bases from V and 5 bases from J; bases unmatched to any gene: 6. CDR3 sequence reads: CAIRLAGGPHNEQFF. CDR3 nucleotides: TGTGCCATCAGGTTAGCGGGAGGGCCCCACAATGAGCAGTTCTTC.

This clonotype was detected once. The V call is TRBV12-3 or TRBV12-4, the J call TRBJ2-1; tentative D call: TRBD2 (6 bases). This CDR3 has 15 amino acids. With 3 bases removed from V and 3 bases from J, the gap between germline ends came to 12 bases. The CDR3 DNA sequence: TGTGCCAGCAGTTTGCAGCTCGGGAGCTACAATGAGCAGTTCTTC. Translated, it gives CASSLQLGSYNEQFF.

The V gene is TRBV20-1, the J gene TRBJ2-7; TRBD2 agrees at 7 bases. The J segment lost 3 bases and the V segment lost 1 base, leaving 9 bases of the junction unmatched. CDR1 is DFQATT and CDR2 is SNEGSKA in the germline V gene (reference sequence). This CDR3 is built from 15 residues. The CDR3 nucleotides are TGCAGTGCTAGAGTTAGACGAGCGGGACTCTACGAGCAGTACTTC. Protein product: CSARVRRAGLYEQYF.